The 6 T cell receptor beta chains presented below share a single source sample, sequenced in a study of response to subunit inactivated influenza vaccine. TCRdb reprocessed the RT-PCR reads via MiXCR and lists one record per CDR3 protein. Among about 580,000 distinct CDR3 sequences listed, less than 15% were seen once. The material was PBMCs from blood, obtained about 11 days after vaccination. These receptors all come from a man in his fifties or sixties who received an inactivated influenza vaccine.

The rearrangement links TRBV28 to TRBJ2-2; 8 bases are shared with TRBD2. Trimming cost V 3 bases and J 4 bases; bases outside gene matches: 4. The CDR3 consists of 15 residues. From germline, CDR1 is MDHEN and CDR2 SYDVKM. DNA for the CDR3: TGTGCCAGCAGTTTCGGGGGGGCGCCCACCGGGGAGCTGTTTTTT. Its translation: CASSFGGAPTGELFF. Combining the CDR3 with reference TRBV28 and TRBJ2-2 gives the whole variable domain DVKVTQSSRYLVKRTGEKVFLECVQDMDHENMFWYRQDPGLGLRLIYFSYDVKMKEKGDIPEGYSVSREKKERFSLILESASTNQTSMYLCASSFGGAPTGELFFGEGSRLTVL.

This clonotype was recorded at least ten times. V and J are TRBV4-1 and TRBJ2-3; no reliable D call. Germline V lookup: CDR1 MGHRA, CDR2 YSYEKL. Trimming shortened V by 3 bases and J by 7 bases, and 11 bases separated the two germline ends. The CDR3 covers 13 residues. The CDR3 DNA is TGCGCCAGCAGCCAGATGGACGTGAATACGCAGTATTTT. Translated, it gives CASSQMDVNTQYF.

Worth noting for this clonotype: Given a much more abundant clone one base away, this may be a read error. This chain links TRBV28 with TRBJ1-1; 7 nucleotides align to TRBD1. In germline, CDR1 is MDHEN, CDR2 SYDVKM. The CDR3 extends over 15 amino acids. CDR3 in DNA: TGTGCCAGCAGTTCCCTCGACAGGGTGGGCACTGAAGTTTTCTTT. It is translated as CASSSLDRVGTEVFF.

This clonotype was counted only a few times. V is TRBV20-1 and J is TRBJ2-3; a weak D match, TRBD2 (6 bases). The germline gives CDR1 DFQATT, CDR2 SNEGSKA (reference sequence). Trimming took off 0 bases at V and 1 base at J, with 11 bases between the two ends. This CDR3 contains 15 residues. For the CDR3, the DNA is TGCAGTGCTAGAGATTGGGGGGAGGGCACAGATACGCAGTATTTT. It specifies CSARDWGEGTDTQYF.

The chain couples TRBV7-9 to TRBJ2-7; D is unclear. Germline loops: CDR1 SEHNR, CDR2 FQNEAQ (reference sequence). The CDR3 runs to 12 residues. V gave up 4 bases and J gave up 6 bases, with 10 bases separating them. CDR3 nucleotides: TGTGCCAGCAGCTCCCTATTGATCGAGCAGTACTTC. As protein: CASSSLLIEQYF.

This clonotype was observed many times. This chain connects TRBV12-3 or TRBV12-4 to TRBJ2-5; D not resolved. The CDR3 covers 12 residues. Trimming took off 8 bases at V and 5 bases at J, with 12 bases between the two ends. CDR3 sequence reads: CASGRAQETQYF. The CDR3 bases are TGTGCCAGCGGAAGGGCCCAGGAGACCCAGTACTTC.